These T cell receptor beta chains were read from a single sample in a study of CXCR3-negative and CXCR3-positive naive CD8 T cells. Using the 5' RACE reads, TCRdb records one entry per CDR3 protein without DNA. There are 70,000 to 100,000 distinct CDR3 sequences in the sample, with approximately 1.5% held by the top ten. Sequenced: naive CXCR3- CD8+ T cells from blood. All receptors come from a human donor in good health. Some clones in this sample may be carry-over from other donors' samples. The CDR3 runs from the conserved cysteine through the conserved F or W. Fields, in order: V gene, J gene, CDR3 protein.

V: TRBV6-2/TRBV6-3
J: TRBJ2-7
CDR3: CASSSLAGGGEQYF

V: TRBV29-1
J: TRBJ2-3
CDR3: CSFTGDSTDTQYF

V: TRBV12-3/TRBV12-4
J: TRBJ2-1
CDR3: CASSLGTVNEQFF

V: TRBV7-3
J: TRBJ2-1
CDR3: CAGSLEAVSYNEQFF

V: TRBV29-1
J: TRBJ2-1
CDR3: CSLDRGFNEQFF

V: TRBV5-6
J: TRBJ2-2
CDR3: CASSDPLGSTGELFF

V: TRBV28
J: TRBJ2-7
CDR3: CASTPGTGFTSSYEQYF

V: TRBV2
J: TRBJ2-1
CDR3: CASIGQGAYNEQFF

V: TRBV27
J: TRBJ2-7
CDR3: CASSLSGGGHSYEQYF

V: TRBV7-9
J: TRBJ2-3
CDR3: CASSWTLSDPDTQYF

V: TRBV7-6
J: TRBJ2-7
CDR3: CASSLEAGAGHEQYF